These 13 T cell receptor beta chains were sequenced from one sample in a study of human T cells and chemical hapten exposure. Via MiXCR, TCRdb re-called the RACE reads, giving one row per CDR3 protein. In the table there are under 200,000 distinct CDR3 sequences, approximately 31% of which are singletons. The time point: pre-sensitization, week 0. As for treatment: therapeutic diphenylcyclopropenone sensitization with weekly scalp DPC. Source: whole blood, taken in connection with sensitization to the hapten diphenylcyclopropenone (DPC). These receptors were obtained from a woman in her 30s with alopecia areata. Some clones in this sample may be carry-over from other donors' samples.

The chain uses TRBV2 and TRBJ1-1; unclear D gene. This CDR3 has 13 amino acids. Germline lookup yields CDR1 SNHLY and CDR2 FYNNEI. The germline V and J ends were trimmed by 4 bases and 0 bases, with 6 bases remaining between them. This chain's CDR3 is CASSARMNTEAFF. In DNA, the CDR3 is TGTGCCAGCAGTGCTCGAATGAACACTGAAGCTTTCTTT.

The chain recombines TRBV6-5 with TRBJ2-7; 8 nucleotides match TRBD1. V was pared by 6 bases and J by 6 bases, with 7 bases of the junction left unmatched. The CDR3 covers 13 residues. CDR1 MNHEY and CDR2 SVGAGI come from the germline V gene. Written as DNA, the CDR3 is TGTGCCAGCAGCTCCCAGGACAGGGCCGAGCAGTACTTC. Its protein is CASSSQDRAEQYF.

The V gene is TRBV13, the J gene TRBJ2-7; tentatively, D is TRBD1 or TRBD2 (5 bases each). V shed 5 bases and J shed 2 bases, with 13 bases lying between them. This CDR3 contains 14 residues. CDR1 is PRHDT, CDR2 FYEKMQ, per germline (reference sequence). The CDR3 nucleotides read TGTGCCAGCAGCCTACGGGACCGAACCTACGAGCAGTACTTC. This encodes CASSLRDRTYEQYF.

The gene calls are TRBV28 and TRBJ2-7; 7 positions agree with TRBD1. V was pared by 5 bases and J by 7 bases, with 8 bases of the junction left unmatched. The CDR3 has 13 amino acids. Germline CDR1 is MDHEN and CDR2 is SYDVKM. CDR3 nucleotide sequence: TGTGCCAGCAGTCCCCGAACAGGGGTTGAGCAGTACTTC. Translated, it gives CASSPRTGVEQYF.

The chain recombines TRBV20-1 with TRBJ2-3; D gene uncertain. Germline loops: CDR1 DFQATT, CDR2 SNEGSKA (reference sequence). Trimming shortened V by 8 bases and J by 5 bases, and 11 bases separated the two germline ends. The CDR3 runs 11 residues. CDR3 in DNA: TGCAGTCCTAACGTGGTAGATACGCAGTATTTT. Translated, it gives CSPNVVDTQYF.

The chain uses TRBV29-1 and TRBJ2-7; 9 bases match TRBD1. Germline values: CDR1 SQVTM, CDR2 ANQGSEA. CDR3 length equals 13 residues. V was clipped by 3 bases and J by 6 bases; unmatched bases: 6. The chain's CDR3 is CSVEPQGASEQYF. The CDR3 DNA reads TGCAGCGTTGAGCCACAGGGGGCGAGCGAGCAGTACTTC.

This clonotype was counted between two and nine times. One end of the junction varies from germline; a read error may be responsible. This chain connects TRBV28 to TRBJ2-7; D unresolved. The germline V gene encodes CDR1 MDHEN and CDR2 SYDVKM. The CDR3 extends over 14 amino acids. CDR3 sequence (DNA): TGTGCCAGCAGTTTGGTCGATCCCCATTACGGGCAGTACTTC. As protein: CASSLVDPHYGQYF.

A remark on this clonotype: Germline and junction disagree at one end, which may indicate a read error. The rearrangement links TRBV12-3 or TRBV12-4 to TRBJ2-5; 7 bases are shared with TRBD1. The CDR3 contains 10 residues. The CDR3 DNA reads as TGTGCCAGCAACGGGACAGCTAAATCCTTC. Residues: CASNGTAKSF.

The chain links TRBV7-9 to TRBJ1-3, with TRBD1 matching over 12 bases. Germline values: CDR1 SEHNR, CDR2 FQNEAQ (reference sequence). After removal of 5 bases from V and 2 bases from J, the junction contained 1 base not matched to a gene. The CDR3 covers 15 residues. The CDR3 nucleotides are TGTGCCAGCAGCCGGGACAGGGGGCCTGGAAACACCATATATTTT. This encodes CASSRDRGPGNTIYF.

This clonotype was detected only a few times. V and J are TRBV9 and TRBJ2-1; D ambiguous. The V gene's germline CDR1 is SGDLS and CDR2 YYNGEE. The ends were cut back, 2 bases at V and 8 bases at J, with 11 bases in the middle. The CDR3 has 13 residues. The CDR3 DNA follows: TGTGCCAGCAGCGTTCTAGTCTGGGATGAGCAGTTCTTC. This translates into CASSVLVWDEQFF.

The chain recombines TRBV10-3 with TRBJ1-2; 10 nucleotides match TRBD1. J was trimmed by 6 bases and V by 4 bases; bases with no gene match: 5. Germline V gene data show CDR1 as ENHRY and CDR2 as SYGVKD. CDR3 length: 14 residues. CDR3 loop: CAISVEGQGNGYTF. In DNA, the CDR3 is TGTGCCATCAGTGTGGAGGGACAGGGGAATGGCTACACCTTC.

The CDR3 sequence is CASSAGLWGYTF. The DNA of the CDR3 is TGTGCCAGCAGCGCGGGGCTTTGGGGCTACACCTTC. The chain recombines TRBV9 with TRBJ1-2, with TRBD1 as a possible D gene (5 bases). CDR1 SGDLS and CDR2 YYNGEE come from the germline V gene. The CDR3 is 12 amino acids. V dropped 3 bases and J dropped 8 bases, with 11 bases sitting between them. The whole variable domain, filled in from reference TRBV9 and TRBJ1-2, reads DSGVTQTPKHLITATGQRVTLRCSPRSGDLSVYWYQQSLDQGLQFLIQYYNGEERAKGNILERFSAQQFPDLHSELNLSSLELGDSALYFCASSAGLWGYTFGSGTRLTVV.

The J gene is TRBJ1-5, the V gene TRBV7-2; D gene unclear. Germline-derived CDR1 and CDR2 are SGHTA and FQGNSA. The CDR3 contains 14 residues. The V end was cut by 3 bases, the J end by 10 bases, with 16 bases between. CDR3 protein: CASSFSWEGGPQHF. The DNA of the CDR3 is TGTGCCAGCAGCTTTTCTTGGGAGGGTGGCCCCCAGCATTTT.